Listed below are T cell receptor beta chains from one sample, sequenced in a study of response to subunit inactivated influenza vaccine. TCRdb re-called the RT-PCR reads through MiXCR, storing one row per CDR3 protein. The table includes about 480,000 distinct CDR3 sequences, 10% to 11% detected once. Sequencing was performed on PBMCs from blood, taken 45 days after vaccination. These receptor sequences come from a man aged 45-60 years who received an inactivated influenza vaccine. CDR3s include the opening cysteine and the closing phenylalanine or tryptophan. A D gene is named only where the DNA matches it firmly. Clone size, where shown, is once, few, many, or a class for clones that have expanded.

d_call: TRBD1; v_call: TRBV29-1; clone_size: many; j_call: TRBJ2-3; cdr3_aa: CSVRDRVTDTQYF; cdr3_nt: TGCAGCGTACGGGACAGGGTCACAGATACGCAGTATTTT
d_call: -; v_call: TRBV5-6; clone_size: many; j_call: TRBJ2-7; cdr3_aa: CASSTGPYEQYF; cdr3_nt: TGTGCCAGCAGCACCGGTCCCTACGAGCAGTACTTC
d_call: -; v_call: TRBV7-2; clone_size: -; j_call: TRBJ1-5; cdr3_aa: CASSRYGEPQHF; cdr3_nt: TGTGCCAGCAGCCGGTATGGGGAGCCCCAGCATTTT
d_call: -; v_call: TRBV5-1; clone_size: many; j_call: TRBJ2-3; cdr3_aa: CASSSGLTDTQYF; cdr3_nt: TGCGCCAGCAGCTCGGGACTCACAGATACGCAGTATTTT
d_call: -; v_call: TRBV14; clone_size: few; j_call: TRBJ2-5; cdr3_aa: CASSQERKTQYF; cdr3_nt: TGTGCCAGCAGCCAAGAGAGGAAGACCCAGTACTTC
d_call: -; v_call: TRBV6-5; clone_size: few; j_call: TRBJ2-1; cdr3_aa: CASSYGRAPYNEQFF; cdr3_nt: TGTGCCAGCAGTTACGGCAGGGCACCTTACAATGAGCAGTTCTTC
d_call: -; v_call: TRBV6-1; clone_size: few; j_call: TRBJ1-1; cdr3_aa: CASRKGPSRGTEAFF; cdr3_nt: TGTGCCAGCAGGAAAGGACCCTCCCGTGGCACTGAAGCTTTCTTT
d_call: -; v_call: TRBV12-3/TRBV12-4; clone_size: -; j_call: TRBJ2-1; cdr3_aa: CASSTGTVLNEQFF; cdr3_nt: TGTGCCAGCAGTACCGGGACCGTCCTCAATGAGCAGTTCTTC
d_call: -; v_call: TRBV29-1; clone_size: few; j_call: TRBJ2-5; cdr3_aa: CSVEDTGVFETQYF; cdr3_nt: TGCAGCGTTGAAGATACGGGGGTGTTTGAGACCCAGTACTTC
d_call: TRBD2; v_call: TRBV4-3; clone_size: few; j_call: TRBJ2-3; cdr3_aa: CASSHGRSGGKKTQYF; cdr3_nt: TGCGCCAGCAGCCACGGGCGTAGCGGGGGAAAGAAGACGCAGTATTTT
d_call: TRBD2; v_call: TRBV11-2; clone_size: many; j_call: TRBJ2-3; cdr3_aa: CASSSEFGTSGLYSTDTQYF; cdr3_nt: TGTGCCAGCAGCTCCGAGTTCGGGACTAGCGGCTTATATAGCACAGATACGCAGTATTTT
d_call: TRBD1; v_call: TRBV10-3; clone_size: -; j_call: TRBJ2-5; cdr3_aa: CAISESDRGRETQYF; cdr3_nt: TGTGCCATCAGTGAGTCCGACAGGGGGCGAGAGACCCAGTACTTC
d_call: -; v_call: TRBV29-1; clone_size: many; j_call: TRBJ2-1; cdr3_aa: CSVGAGFYNEQFF; cdr3_nt: TGCAGCGTTGGGGCAGGGTTCTACAATGAGCAGTTCTTC
d_call: -; v_call: TRBV29-1; clone_size: many; j_call: TRBJ2-1; cdr3_aa: CSVDRGLNNEQFF; cdr3_nt: TGCAGCGTTGACAGGGGCTTAAACAATGAGCAGTTCTTC
d_call: -; v_call: TRBV7-2; clone_size: many; j_call: TRBJ2-3; cdr3_aa: CASSYDITDTQYF; cdr3_nt: TGTGCCAGCAGCTACGATATCACAGATACGCAGTATTTT
d_call: -; v_call: TRBV7-9; clone_size: -; j_call: TRBJ1-5; cdr3_aa: CASSPDLGVNQPQHF; cdr3_nt: TGTGCCAGCAGCCCCGATTTGGGGGTCAATCAGCCCCAGCATTTT
d_call: TRBD1; v_call: TRBV6-1; clone_size: many; j_call: TRBJ2-4; cdr3_aa: CASSGKGDRILLLAKNIQYF; cdr3_nt: TGTGCCAGCAGTGGAAAAGGGGACAGGATACTCTTACTAGCCAAAAACATTCAGTACTTC
d_call: TRBD2; v_call: TRBV5-6; clone_size: few; j_call: TRBJ2-7; cdr3_aa: CASSLGLAGGFYEQYF; cdr3_nt: TGTGCCAGCAGCCTCGGACTAGCGGGAGGATTTTACGAGCAGTACTTC
d_call: -; v_call: TRBV20-1; clone_size: many; j_call: TRBJ2-7; cdr3_aa: CSASLRGLAPYEQYF; cdr3_nt: TGCAGTGCTAGTTTAAGAGGACTTGCTCCCTACGAGCAGTACTTC
d_call: -; v_call: TRBV7-8; clone_size: -; j_call: TRBJ1-1; cdr3_aa: CASSLARHGISAKNTEAFF; cdr3_nt: TGTGCCAGCAGCTTAGCGCGTCACGGGATTTCGGCGAAGAACACTGAAGCTTTCTTT
d_call: -; v_call: TRBV20-1; clone_size: few; j_call: TRBJ2-1; cdr3_aa: CSGGQGYNEQFF; cdr3_nt: TGCAGTGGTGGACAAGGATACAATGAGCAGTTCTTC
d_call: TRBD2; v_call: TRBV28; clone_size: -; j_call: TRBJ2-7; cdr3_aa: CASSFIRLAGARYEQYF; cdr3_nt: TGTGCCAGCAGTTTTATCCGACTAGCGGGAGCCCGCTACGAGCAGTACTTC
d_call: TRBD1; v_call: TRBV12-3/TRBV12-4; clone_size: -; j_call: TRBJ2-7; cdr3_aa: CASTNGQGAGEQYF; cdr3_nt: TGTGCCAGCACCAACGGACAGGGGGCGGGGGAGCAGTACTTC
d_call: TRBD2; v_call: TRBV3-1; clone_size: -; j_call: TRBJ2-4; cdr3_aa: CASAAGRDIQYF; cdr3_nt: TGTGCCAGCGCAGCGGGGAGGGACATTCAGTACTTC
d_call: -; v_call: TRBV10-3; clone_size: -; j_call: TRBJ1-2; cdr3_aa: CAISEGILNYGYTF; cdr3_nt: TGTGCCATCAGTGAGGGAATCCTCAACTATGGCTACACCTTC
d_call: TRBD2; v_call: TRBV5-1; clone_size: few; j_call: TRBJ2-7; cdr3_aa: CASSMTSGSSTYEQYF; cdr3_nt: TGCGCCAGCAGCATGACTAGCGGGAGCAGTACCTACGAGCAGTACTTC
d_call: TRBD2; v_call: TRBV4-1; clone_size: few; j_call: TRBJ2-1; cdr3_aa: CASSQLAGGTDEQFF; cdr3_nt: TGCGCCAGCAGCCAACTAGCGGGGGGCACGGATGAGCAGTTCTTC
d_call: -; v_call: TRBV5-6; clone_size: many; j_call: TRBJ1-2; cdr3_aa: CASSLQPLDDYGYTF; cdr3_nt: TGTGCCAGCAGCTTGCAACCGCTTGATGACTATGGCTACACCTTC
d_call: TRBD2; v_call: TRBV9; clone_size: -; j_call: TRBJ2-7; cdr3_aa: CASSVAAGGSYEQYF; cdr3_nt: TGTGCCAGCAGCGTAGCGGCGGGAGGATCCTACGAGCAGTACTTC
d_call: -; v_call: TRBV10-3; clone_size: many; j_call: TRBJ2-1; cdr3_aa: CAISEKGFSYNEQFF; cdr3_nt: TGTGCCATCAGTGAAAAGGGGTTCTCCTACAATGAGCAGTTCTTC
d_call: -; v_call: TRBV6-5; clone_size: -; j_call: TRBJ1-4; cdr3_aa: CASSTGLQKLFF; cdr3_nt: TGTGCCAGCTCGACCGGGCTACAAAAACTGTTTTTT
d_call: TRBD2; v_call: TRBV7-2; clone_size: few; j_call: TRBJ2-1; cdr3_aa: CASSLLGLASDEQFF; cdr3_nt: TGTGCCAGCAGCTTATTGGGACTAGCAAGCGATGAGCAGTTCTTC
d_call: TRBD2; v_call: TRBV11-2; clone_size: -; j_call: TRBJ2-3; cdr3_aa: CASSASGATDTQYF; cdr3_nt: TGTGCCAGCAGCGCAAGCGGGGCCACAGATACGCAGTATTTT
d_call: TRBD1; v_call: TRBV9; clone_size: -; j_call: TRBJ2-2; cdr3_aa: CASSPRTGGYTGELFF; cdr3_nt: TGTGCCAGCAGCCCCCGGACAGGGGGGTACACCGGGGAGCTGTTTTTT
d_call: TRBD1; v_call: TRBV12-3/TRBV12-4; clone_size: -; j_call: TRBJ1-4; cdr3_aa: CASSPGQSNEKLFF; cdr3_nt: TGTGCCAGCAGCCCGGGACAGTCAAATGAAAAACTGTTTTTT
d_call: -; v_call: TRBV6-5; clone_size: many; j_call: TRBJ2-7; cdr3_aa: CASTGRNSYEQYF; cdr3_nt: TGTGCCAGCACGGGGCGGAACTCCTACGAGCAGTACTTC
d_call: TRBD1; v_call: TRBV15; clone_size: -; j_call: TRBJ1-6; cdr3_aa: CATSRDLRGNSPLHF; cdr3_nt: TGTGCCACCAGCAGAGATCTCAGGGGGAATTCACCCCTCCACTTT
d_call: -; v_call: TRBV27; clone_size: many; j_call: TRBJ2-1; cdr3_aa: CASSFLGKDEQFF; cdr3_nt: TGTGCCAGCAGTTTTTTAGGGAAAGATGAGCAGTTCTTC
d_call: -; v_call: TRBV5-4; clone_size: few; j_call: TRBJ2-6; cdr3_aa: CASYPGASGANVLTF; cdr3_nt: TGTGCCAGCTACCCCGGGGCTTCCGGGGCCAACGTCCTGACTTTC
d_call: -; v_call: TRBV18; clone_size: -; j_call: TRBJ2-5; cdr3_aa: CASSLNPGTLSETQYF; cdr3_nt: TGTGCCAGCTCACTTAACCCCGGGACGCTAAGCGAGACCCAGTACTTC
d_call: -; v_call: TRBV5-1; clone_size: -; j_call: TRBJ1-1; cdr3_aa: CASSLPGPSTEAFF; cdr3_nt: TGCGCCAGCAGCTTGCCGGGACCTAGTACTGAAGCTTTCTTT
d_call: TRBD2; v_call: TRBV10-3; clone_size: few; j_call: TRBJ2-7; cdr3_aa: CAISEGRGSYEQYF; cdr3_nt: TGTGCCATCAGTGAGGGGAGGGGCTCCTACGAGCAGTACTTC